The following is a T cell receptor beta chain sequence with its context. The germline V gene encodes CDR1 SGHRS and CDR2 YFSETQ. Trimming cost V 2 bases and J 2 bases; bases outside gene matches: 11. CDR3 length: 19 residues. In the authors' workflow: Amplification of reference gene primers was used by the study to estimate nucleated cell counts. Measured with immunoSEQ multiplex PCR; TCRdb has only the in-frame clones, and not every one. The V and J calls and clone size come from that table; D and trimming were worked out from the DNA. The table includes around 100,000 clones, 90% detected once. The sample is drawn from a study of blood T cell repertoires in COVID-19. Study-level information: The origin of the acute and convalescent COVID-19 samples was the United States, Italy and Spain. The analysed material was cDNA or gDNA that came from T cells, B-cell-depleted T cells, or PBMCs.

The origin of this receptor is a man between 50 and 59 years old with acute or convalescent COVID-19. Source material: peripheral blood. This chain connects TRBV5-1 to TRBJ2-5, with 14 positions matching TRBD2. CDR3 protein: CASSFTPTSGRGGQETQYF. As DNA, the CDR3 is TGCGCCAGCAGCTTTACACCGACTAGCGGGAGGGGGGGGCAAGAGACCCAGTACTTC.